This T cell receptor beta chain was retrieved from a study of T cell repertoires in cytomegalovirus infection. TCRdb reprocessed the reads with MiXCR, giving one entry per CDR3 protein. Seen here are about 300,000 distinct CDR3 sequences, around 10% observed once, and the top ten hold less than 3%. Germline CDR1 is SGHRS and CDR2 is YFSETQ. CDR3 length equals 12 residues. Sequenced material: PBMCs. The J gene is TRBJ2-1, the V gene TRBV5-1, with D tentatively TRBD1 (5 bases). The J call may be in error: the DNA end matches TRBJ2-7 better. The receptor comes from a human donor in good health (CMV status not recorded). Some clones in this sample may be carry-over from other donors' samples. The CDR3 DNA follows: TGCGCCAGCAGCCCGCAGGGCAATGAGCAGTACTTC. It specifies CASSPQGNEQYF.